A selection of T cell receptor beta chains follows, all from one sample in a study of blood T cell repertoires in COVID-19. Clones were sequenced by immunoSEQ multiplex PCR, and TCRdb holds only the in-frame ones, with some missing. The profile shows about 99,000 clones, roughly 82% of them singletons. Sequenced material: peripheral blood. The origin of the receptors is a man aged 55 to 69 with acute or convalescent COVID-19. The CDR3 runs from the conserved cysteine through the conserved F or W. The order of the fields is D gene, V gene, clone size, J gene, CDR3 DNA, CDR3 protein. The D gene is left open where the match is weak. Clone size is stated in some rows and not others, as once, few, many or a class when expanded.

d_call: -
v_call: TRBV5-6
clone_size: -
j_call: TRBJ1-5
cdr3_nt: TGTGCCAGCAGCTTGTGGGGAGGAGCAGGACATCAGCCCCAGCATTTT
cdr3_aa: CASSLWGGAGHQPQHF

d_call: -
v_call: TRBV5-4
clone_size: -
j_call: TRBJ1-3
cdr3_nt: TGTGCCAGCAGCTTGGAGCCTGCTGTAAACTCTGGAAACACCATATATTTT
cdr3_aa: CASSLEPAVNSGNTIYF

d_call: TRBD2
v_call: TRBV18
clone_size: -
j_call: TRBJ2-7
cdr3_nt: TGTGCCAGCTCACCATCTTTCGGGGGGAACTCCTACGAGCAGTACTTC
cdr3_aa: CASSPSFGGNSYEQYF

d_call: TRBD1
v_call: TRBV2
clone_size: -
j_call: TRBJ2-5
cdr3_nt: TGTGCCAGCAGTTCCGGACAGGGGGCATTGGAGACCCAGTACTTC
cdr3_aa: CASSSGQGALETQYF

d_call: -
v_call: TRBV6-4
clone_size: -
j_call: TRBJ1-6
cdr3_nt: TGTGCCAGCAGTGCACTCTTTAATTCACCCCTCCACTTT
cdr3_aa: CASSALFNSPLHF

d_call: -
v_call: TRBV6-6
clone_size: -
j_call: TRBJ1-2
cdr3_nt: TGTGCCAGCAGTTACGACAGTTCTACTGGCTACACCTTC
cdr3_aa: CASSYDSSTGYTF

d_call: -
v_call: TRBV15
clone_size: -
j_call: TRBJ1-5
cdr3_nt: TGTGCCACCAGCAGAGAGGAAGGGGGTTTCAATCAGCCCCAGCATTTT
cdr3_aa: CATSREEGGFNQPQHF

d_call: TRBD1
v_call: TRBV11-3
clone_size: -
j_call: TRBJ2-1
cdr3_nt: TGTGCCAGCAGCTTACCCGGACAGGGTGGCTACAATGAGCAGTTCTTC
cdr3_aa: CASSLPGQGGYNEQFF

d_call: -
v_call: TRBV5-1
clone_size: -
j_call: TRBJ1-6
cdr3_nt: TGCGCCAGCAGCTTGTCAGGGGATTCACCCCTCCACTTT
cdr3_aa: CASSLSGDSPLHF

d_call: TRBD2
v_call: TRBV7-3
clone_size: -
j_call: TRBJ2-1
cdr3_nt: TGTGCCAGCAGCCTAGCGGGAGGGCCGTCCTACAATGAGCAGTTCTTC
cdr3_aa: CASSLAGGPSYNEQFF

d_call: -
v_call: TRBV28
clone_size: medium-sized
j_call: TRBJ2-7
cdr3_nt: TGTGCCAGCAGAAGGGGTAGCTACGAGCAGTACTTC
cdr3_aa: CASRRGSYEQYF

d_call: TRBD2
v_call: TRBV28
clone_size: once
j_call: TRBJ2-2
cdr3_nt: TGTGCCAGCAGTTTTAGCGGGAGGGCGAACACCGGGGAGCTGTTTTTT
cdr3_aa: CASSFSGRANTGELFF

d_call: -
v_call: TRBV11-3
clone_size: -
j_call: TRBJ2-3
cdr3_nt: TGTGCCAGCAGCCAAGCCGGCCTTAGCGGTCGCTACACAGATACGCAGTATTTT
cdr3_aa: CASSQAGLSGRYTDTQYF

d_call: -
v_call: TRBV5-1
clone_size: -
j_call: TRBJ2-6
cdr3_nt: TGCGCCAGCAGCCAGGGGCCCCCTGGGGCCAACGTCCTGACTTTC
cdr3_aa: CASSQGPPGANVLTF

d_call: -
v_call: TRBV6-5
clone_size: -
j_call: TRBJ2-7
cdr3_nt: TGTGCCAGCAGTTTAACAGACAACTCCTACGAGCAGTACTTC
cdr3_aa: CASSLTDNSYEQYF

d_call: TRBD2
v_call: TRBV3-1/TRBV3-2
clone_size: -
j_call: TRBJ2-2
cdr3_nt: TGTGCCAGCAGCCAACTAGCGGGAGGGCCCGGCGGGGAGCTGTTTTTT
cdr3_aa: CASSQLAGGPGGELFF